This T cell receptor beta chain was profiled in a study of radiotherapy plus CTLA-4 blockade in lung cancer. Whole-study context: Of the patients, about 19% showed objective responses and around 29% attained disease control.

Measured with immunoSEQ multiplex PCR; TCRdb has only the in-frame clones, and not every one. The table includes tens of thousands of clones, almost 85% detected once. Per the germline V gene, CDR1 is MNHEY and CDR2 is SVGAGI. The CDR3 is made up of 12 amino acids. Deletions cut 4 bases from V and 8 bases from J, with 11 bases between. General study findings and limits: Expansion of tumor-derived TCR clones was observed in blood after radiotherapy plus ipilimumab.

Notes on this clone: The target antigen is unknown.

The chain links TRBV6-5 to TRBJ1-2, with D maybe TRBD1 (6 bases). The receptor was derived from a human donor with non-small cell lung cancer whose response to radiotherapy plus ipilimumab could not be evaluated. This specimen consisted of peripheral blood, obtained from a patient treated with radiotherapy plus ipilimumab. The CDR3 DNA reads TGTGCCAGCAGTTCAGGGGTGGGAGGCTACACCTTC. Protein product: CASSSGVGGYTF.